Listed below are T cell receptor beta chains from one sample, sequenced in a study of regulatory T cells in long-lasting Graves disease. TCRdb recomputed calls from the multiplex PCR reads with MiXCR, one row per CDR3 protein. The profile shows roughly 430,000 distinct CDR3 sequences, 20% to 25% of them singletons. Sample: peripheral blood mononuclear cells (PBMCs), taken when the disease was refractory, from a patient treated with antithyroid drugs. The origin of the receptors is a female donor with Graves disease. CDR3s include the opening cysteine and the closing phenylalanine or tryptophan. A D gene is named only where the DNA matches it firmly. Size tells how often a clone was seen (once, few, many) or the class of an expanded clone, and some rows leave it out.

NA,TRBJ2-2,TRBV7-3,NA,TGTGCCAGCAGCCCCCAGGGATTTGGCGGGGAGCTGTTTTTT,CASSPQGFGGELFF
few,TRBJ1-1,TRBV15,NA,TGTGCCACCAGCAGAGCCGGGGGGACTGAAGCTTTCTTT,CATSRAGGTEAFF
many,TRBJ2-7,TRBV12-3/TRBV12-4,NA,TGTGCCAGCAGTTTGGCGGCGGCCTACGAGCAGTACTTC,CASSLAAAYEQYF
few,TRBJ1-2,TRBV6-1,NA,TGTGCCAGCAGTACCGGCACTAACTATGGCTACACCTTC,CASSTGTNYGYTF
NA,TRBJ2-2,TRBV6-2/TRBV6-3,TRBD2,TGTGCCAGCAGTCGAGGACTAGCGGGAGCACCCGGGGAGCTGTTTTTT,CASSRGLAGAPGELFF
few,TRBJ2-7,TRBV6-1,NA,TGTGCCAGCACCACGGACGGAAGGAGCTCCTACGAGCAGTACTTC,CASTTDGRSSYEQYF
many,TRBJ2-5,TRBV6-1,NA,TGTGCCAGCAGTGAAGATTGGGGGCCACAAGAGACCCAGTACTTC,CASSEDWGPQETQYF
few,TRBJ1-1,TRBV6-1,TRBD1,TGTGCCAGCAGAGGAGGACAGGGGACTGAAGCTTTCTTT,CASRGGQGTEAFF
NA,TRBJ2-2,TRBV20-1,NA,TGCAGTGCTAGAGATCAAGGGGGGAACACCGGGGAGCTGTTTTTT,CSARDQGGNTGELFF
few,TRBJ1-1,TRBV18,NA,TGTGCCAGCTCACCACCAATTTTAATGTCCGAAGCTTTCTTT,CASSPPILMSEAFF
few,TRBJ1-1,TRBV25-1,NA,TGTGCCAGCAGTTCGCACAGGGCGGGGGCTGAAGCTTTCTTT,CASSSHRAGAEAFF
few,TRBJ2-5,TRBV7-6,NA,TGTGCCAGCAGCCCAGCCGAACAAGAGACCCAGTACTTC,CASSPAEQETQYF
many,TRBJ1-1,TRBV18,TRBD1,TGTGCCAGCTCACCTCTCCTCACAGGGGGGTCGACTGAAGCTTTCTTT,CASSPLLTGGSTEAFF